The rows below give T cell receptor beta chains drawn from one sample of a study of cytomegalovirus exposure and HLA in healthy donors. Profiling relied on immunoSEQ multiplex PCR, and the TCRdb table lists in-frame clones only, not all of them. The table lists tens of thousands of clones, around 78% of them singletons. Sequencing was performed on PBMCs. These receptors all stem from a female donor in good health and CMV-seronegative. The CDR3 runs from the conserved cysteine through the conserved F or W. D genes are given only for firm matches. Some rows have no size entry. The others give once, few or many, or a class for an expanded clone.

D	size	length	V	J	DNA	CDR3
.	.	15	TRBV4-3	TRBJ2-7	TGCGCCAGCAGCCAAGATTCCGGGATAATCTACGAGCAGTACTTC	CASSQDSGIIYEQYF
.	.	16	TRBV7-2	TRBJ1-2	TGTGCCAGCAGCCCCCAAAGTCAGGTCCAGACCTATGGCTACACCTTC	CASSPQSQVQTYGYTF
.	.	15	TRBV6-5	TRBJ2-2	TGTGCCAGCAGTTACTCGATTCGGTCCACCGGGGAGCTGTTTTTT	CASSYSIRSTGELFF
TRBD1	.	15	TRBV19	TRBJ1-1	TGTGCCAGTATTGGTTGGGACAGGGGCTACACTGAAGCTTTCTTT	CASIGWDRGYTEAFF
TRBD1	.	13	TRBV4-1	TRBJ1-1	TGCGCCAGCAGCCAGACAGGGGGCCGTGGAGCTTTCTTT	CASSQTGGRGAFF
.	.	15	TRBV30	TRBJ2-1	TGTGCCTGGAGTGATCGATTGAGCTCCTACAATGAGCAGTTCTTC	CAWSDRLSSYNEQFF
.	.	14	TRBV6-4	TRBJ1-5	TGTGCCAGCAGTAGAGAACAGGGCAATCAGCCCCAGCATTTT	CASSREQGNQPQHF
.	.	11	TRBV2	TRBJ1-1	TGTGCCCCGCGAGGGAACGGTGAAGCTTTCTTT	CAPRGNGEAFF
TRBD1	.	13	TRBV6-5	TRBJ2-1	TGTGCCAGCAGCGGACAGGGGAAAAGTGAGCAGTTCTTC	CASSGQGKSEQFF
.	.	14	TRBV6-5	TRBJ1-2	TGTGCCAGCAGTTACGAAGGGGGAGTCTATGGCTACACCTTC	CASSYEGGVYGYTF
.	.	13	TRBV11-2	TRBJ2-1	TGTGCCAGCAGCCCGACAAGAAACAATGAGCAGTTCTTC	CASSPTRNNEQFF
.	few	12	TRBV7-9	TRBJ2-3	TGTGCCAGCAGCTTCAACACAGATACGCAGTATTTT	CASSFNTDTQYF
.	.	15	TRBV10-1	TRBJ2-2	TGCGCCAGCAGTGACAGGGAAGGGAACACCGGGGAGCTGTTTTTT	CASSDREGNTGELFF
.	.	18	TRBV14	TRBJ2-1	TGTGCCAGCAGCCACCGGGGGGCGAATCGACTCCTGGTTAATGAGCAGTTCTTC	CASSHRGANRLLVNEQFF
.	.	16	TRBV19	TRBJ1-6	TGTGCCAGTAGTGCGGGGGGGAGCTCCTATAATTCACCCCTCCACTTT	CASSAGGSSYNSPLHF
TRBD1	.	15	TRBV27	TRBJ2-2	TGTGCCAGCAGACCGGGACAGGCGAACACCGGGGAGCTGTTTTTT	CASRPGQANTGELFF
.	.	16	TRBV5-1	TRBJ1-3	TGCGCCAGCAGCCCCATCGAGGTGGCAGGGGCGAACACCATATATTTT	CASSPIEVAGANTIYF
TRBD1	.	14	TRBV30	TRBJ2-5	TGTGCCTGGAGGATACAGGGGGCTCGGGAGACCCAGTACTTC	CAWRIQGARETQYF
TRBD1	.	14	TRBV2	TRBJ1-2	TGTGCCAGCAGACGGGGACAGTCTAACTATGGCTACACCTTC	CASRRGQSNYGYTF
.	.	19	TRBV9	TRBJ1-1	TGTGCCAGCAGCCCAACGCTTTATTCCCTCTCTAGGGGAAACACTGAAGCTTTCTTT	CASSPTLYSLSRGNTEAFF
TRBD1	few	15	TRBV7-2	TRBJ1-2	TGTGCCAGCAGCCCTGCCGGGACAGGGAAGGGAGGCTACACCTTC	CASSPAGTGKGGYTF
.	.	14	TRBV5-4	TRBJ2-7	TGTGCCAGCAGCATGACAGGCGGAACCTACGAGCAGTACTTC	CASSMTGGTYEQYF
.	.	14	TRBV6-5	TRBJ2-2	TGTGCCAGCCGGCGGGACCCCATCACCGGGGAGCTGTTTTTT	CASRRDPITGELFF
.	.	12	TRBV7-6	TRBJ2-2	TGTGCCAGCAGCTCCTATGGCGGGGAGCTGTTTTTT	CASSSYGGELFF
.	.	13	TRBV30	TRBJ1-1	TGTGCCTGGAGTGGGGGGGACTTACGTGAAGCTTTCTTT	CAWSGGDLREAFF
TRBD1	.	14	TRBV7-8	TRBJ1-6	TGTGCCAGCAGCTTAATGACAGGGAGTTCACCCCTCCACTTT	CASSLMTGSSPLHF
TRBD2	once	16	TRBV4-1	TRBJ2-7	TGCGCCAGCAGCCAAGATTGGGGGGGGAACTACTACGAGCAGTACTTC	CASSQDWGGNYYEQYF
.	.	13	TRBV6-5	TRBJ2-1	TGTGCCAGCAGTTACTCGAAGCGAAATGAGCAGTTCTTC	CASSYSKRNEQFF
.	.	16	TRBV7-9	TRBJ1-1	TGTGCCAGCAGCTTAGCCGTTGTTGCAAGGAGCCCTGAAGCTTTCTTT	CASSLAVVARSPEAFF
.	.	14	TRBV15	TRBJ2-7	TGTGCCACCAGCGGCCCAGGGGTTCCCTACGAGCAGTACTTC	CATSGPGVPYEQYF
.	few	12	TRBV27	TRBJ1-5	TGTGCCAGCAGTTTTCAGGGACAGCCCCAGCATTTT	CASSFQGQPQHF